Following are 28 T cell receptor beta chains from one sample sequenced in a study of cytomegalovirus exposure and HLA in healthy donors. The study ran its PCR with 60 Vbeta and 13 Jbeta primers. Assay: immunoSEQ multiplex PCR; the TCRdb copy retains only in-frame clones and omits some. The sample holds about 210,000 clones, nearly 80% seen once. The sample consisted of PBMCs. The source is a male donor in good health and CMV-seronegative.

The chain joins TRBV30 to TRBJ2-2; TRBD2 matches at 9 bases. In germline, CDR1 is GTSNPN, CDR2 SVGIG (reference sequence). Trimming took 3 bases from V and 2 from J; bases not matched to a gene: 7. The CDR3 loop spans 16 amino acids. For the CDR3, the DNA is TGTGCCTGGAGAGTCTGGCGGGGGGGCAACACCGGGGAGCTGTTTTTT. Protein: CAWRVWRGGNTGELFF. The whole variable domain, remainder taken from reference TRBV30 and TRBJ2-2, is SQTIHQWPATLVQPVGSPLSLECTVEGTSNPNLYWYRQAAGRGLQLLFYSVGIGQISSEVPQNLSASRPQDRQFILSSKKLLLSDSGFYLCAWRVWRGGNTGELFFGEGSRLTVL.

J is TRBJ1-2 and V is TRBV29-1; possibly TRBD1 for D (6 bases). Deletions cut 4 bases from V and 3 bases from J, with 15 bases between. The germline V gene encodes CDR1 SQVTM and CDR2 ANQGSEA. The CDR3 has 14 residues. The CDR3 region has the DNA TGCAGCGTTGGTCGGGACACCCTAGACTATGGCTACACCTTC. It translates to CSVGRDTLDYGYTF.

The genes are TRBV27 and TRBJ2-7; TRBD1 aligns across 7 bases. The CDR3 is 16 amino acids. J was trimmed by 5 bases and V by 6 bases; bases with no gene match: 16. CDR1 is MNHEY and CDR2 is SMNVEV in the germline V gene (reference sequence). CDR3 DNA sequence: TGTGCCAGCAGGACAACACCGGGACAGCTTCCCCACGAGCAGTACTTC. It encodes CASRTTPGQLPHEQYF.

The gene calls are TRBV19 and TRBJ2-3; weak D call: TRBD1 (6 bases). Trimming took off 10 bases at V and 6 bases at J, with 11 bases between the two ends. CDR1 and CDR2 (germline): LNHDA, SQIVND (reference sequence). This CDR3 is built from 11 residues. The CDR3 region has the DNA TGTGCCACCTCGCAGGGGGATACGCAGTATTTT. As protein: CATSQGDTQYF.

The genes are TRBV14 and TRBJ2-5; 9 positions agree with TRBD2. The CDR3 covers 17 residues. Per germline, CDR1 SGHDN and CDR2 FVKESK. J lost 4 bases, V lost 0 bases, and 9 bases had no gene match. This CDR3 reads CASSQDAAASGTETQYF. The CDR3 DNA reads TGTGCCAGCAGCCAAGATGCAGCGGCTAGCGGGACAGAGACCCAGTACTTC. Complete variable domain (other parts from reference TRBV14 and TRBJ2-5): EAGVTQFPSHSVIEKGQTVTLRCDPISGHDNLYWYRRVMGKEIKFLLHFVKESKQDESGMPNNRFLAERTGGTYSTLKVQPAELEDSGVYFCASSQDAAASGTETQYFGPGTRLLVL.

V usage is TRBV7-2 and J usage is TRBJ2-3; D is undetermined. V shed 6 bases and J shed 5 bases, with 18 bases lying between them. CDR3 length: 15 amino acids. Per the germline V gene, CDR1 is SGHTA and CDR2 is FQGNSA. CDR3 coding DNA: TGTGCCAGCAGGCTTTACTCTACCCAAGAAGATACGCAGTATTTT. It translates to CASRLYSTQEDTQYF.

The count of this clone is one. It is unclear where the CDR3 begins or ends on the DNA, so no DNA is shown, and the CDR3 is as TCRdb lists it. The chain links TRBV10-3 to TRBJ2-3; TRBD2, as called in the table, went unchecked against the DNA. The CDR3 is made up of 18 amino acids, end residues included. Germline assignment: CDR1 ENHRY and CDR2 SYGVKD. CDR3 region: CAIRGTWAAGASTDTQYF.

The chain is built from TRBV11-1 and TRBJ2-7; D is perhaps TRBD2 (6 bases). Germline V gene lookup returns CDR1 SGHAT and CDR2 FQDESV (reference sequence). The CDR3 totals 14 residues. The V end was cut by 7 bases, the J end by 3 bases, with 16 bases between. The CDR3 DNA is TGTGCCAGCAAACTGGGGGGAGAAGGCTACGAGCAGTACTTC. Translating gives CASKLGGEGYEQYF.

The V call is TRBV6-5, the J call TRBJ2-3; TRBD1 matches at 7 bases. With V trimmed by 7 bases and J by 7 bases, 8 bases remained unmatched. The germline V gene has CDR1 MNHEY and CDR2 SVGAGI. This CDR3 has 13 residues. The CDR3, as DNA: TGTGCCAGCACCAACGACAGGGCTCATACGCAGTATTTT. It specifies CASTNDRAHTQYF.

J is TRBJ1-3 and V is TRBV7-9, with D hard to call. In germline, CDR1 is SEHNR, CDR2 FQNEAQ (reference sequence). Deletions cut 5 bases from V and 12 bases from J, with 14 bases between. This CDR3 has 12 amino acids. The CDR3: CASSPSVEGIYF. In nucleotides, the CDR3 is TGTGCCAGCAGCCCGTCGGTGGAGGGCATATATTTT.

CDR3: CSAGTSGDTGELFF. CDR3 coding DNA: TGCAGCGCTGGGACTAGCGGGGACACCGGGGAGCTGTTTTTT. The chain links TRBV29-1 to TRBJ2-2, with 13 nucleotides matching TRBD2. V lost 7 bases and J lost 3; bases outside the gene matches: 2. This CDR3 has 14 residues. Germline loops: CDR1 SQVTM, CDR2 ANQGSEA.

This chain links TRBV28 with TRBJ2-1, with TRBD1 as a possible D gene (5 bases). Germline V gene lookup returns CDR1 MDHEN and CDR2 SYDVKM. V gave up 4 bases and J gave up 11 bases, with 12 bases separating them. This CDR3 is 12 amino acids long. The CDR3 DNA sequence: TGTGCCAGCAGTTCCACAGGTGCTAAGCAGTTCTTC. This translates into CASSSTGAKQFF.

As regards this clone: The sample has other DNA sequences that encode this CDR3 too. The gene calls are TRBV7-3 and TRBJ2-7; 8 nucleotides agree with TRBD2. V shed 6 bases and J 0 bases; nucleotides not matched to a gene: 10. This CDR3 contains 16 residues. CDR1 SGHTA and CDR2 FQGTGA come from the germline V gene. In DNA, the CDR3 is TGTGCCAGCAGGTCTTTTGAGCGGGGGCACTCCTACGAGCAGTACTTC. The encoded protein is CASRSFERGHSYEQYF.

This clone was recorded a few times. The chain is built from TRBV19 and TRBJ2-2, with 12 positions matching TRBD2. V shed 5 bases and J 2 bases; nucleotides not matched to a gene: 6. There are 17 residues in the CDR3. Per germline, CDR1 LNHDA and CDR2 SQIVND (reference sequence). For the CDR3, the DNA is TGTGCCAGTAGTGTTCTAGCGGGGGGGCTCAACACCGGGGAGCTGTTTTTT. Translating it yields CASSVLAGGLNTGELFF.

The chain has TRBV28 and TRBJ1-1; no firm D call. This CDR3 contains 13 residues. CDR1 is MDHEN, CDR2 SYDVKM, per germline. V gave up 6 bases and J gave up 1 base, with 9 bases separating them. The CDR3 nucleotides read TGTGCCAGCAGGGTACCGCGGAACACTGAAGCTTTCTTT. Its translation: CASRVPRNTEAFF.

The rearrangement links TRBV18 to TRBJ1-1; D remains unclear. CDR1 KGHSH and CDR2 LQKENI come from the germline V gene. Trimming removed 6 bases at V and 5 bases at J, with 19 bases between. CDR3 length: 15 amino acids. The CDR3 DNA reads as TGTGCCAGCTCCCCCTCAAGGGAGCAGGCGACTGAAGCTTTCTTT. Translation gives CASSPSREQATEAFF. The variable domain in full, with the rest retrieved from reference TRBV18 and TRBJ1-1, is NAGVMQNPRHLVRRRGQEARLRCSPMKGHSHVYWYRQLPEEGLKFMVYLQKENIIDESGMPKERFSAEFPKEGPSILRIQQVVRGDSAAYFCASSPSREQATEAFFGQGTRLTVV.

This clone occurred a few times. The gene calls are TRBV28 and TRBJ2-1, with 12 bases identical to TRBD2. CDR1 and CDR2 (germline): MDHEN, SYDVKM. Unmatched junction bases numbered 4, after V lost 5 bases and J lost 2 bases. CDR3 length equals 16 residues. For the CDR3, the DNA is TGTGCCAGCAGTACCCGGACTAGCGGGGCCTACAATGAGCAGTTCTTC. Protein product: CASSTRTSGAYNEQFF.

This clone was detected once. The V gene is TRBV13, the J gene TRBJ2-7; no firm D call. CDR1 and CDR2 from the germline V gene are PRHDT and FYEKMQ (reference sequence). Trimming took 2 bases from V and 2 from J, leaving 13 bases between them. This CDR3 region has 15 residues. The CDR3, as DNA: TGTGCCAGCAGCTTAAATGGCGGCACGACCTACGAGCAGTACTTC. It codes for CASSLNGGTTYEQYF.

The chain is built from TRBV18 and TRBJ1-5; D gene ambiguous. Trimming took 6 bases from V and 0 from J, leaving 9 bases between them. CDR3 length equals 14 residues. Germline V gene data show CDR1 as KGHSH and CDR2 as LQKENI. The CDR3 nucleotides are TGTGCCAGCTCGCGAGAGGTTAGCAATCAGCCCCAGCATTTT. It is translated as CASSREVSNQPQHF.

The chain links TRBV25-1 to TRBJ2-5; D call uncertain. This CDR3 is built from 12 residues. Looked up from germline, CDR1 is MGHDK and CDR2 is SYGVNS. V lost 4 bases and J lost 5, with 8 bases in between. CDR3 protein: CASSAAKETQYF. The CDR3 region has the DNA TGTGCCAGCAGTGCCGCTAAGGAGACCCAGTACTTC.

V is TRBV14 and J is TRBJ2-7, with 9 bases identical to TRBD2. V lost 4 bases, J lost 1 base, and 5 bases stayed unmatched. The germline V gene has CDR1 SGHDN and CDR2 FVKESK. CDR3 length equals 15 residues. CDR3 bases: TGTGCCAGCAGCCGTCAGGGACTAGCATCCTACGAGCAGTACTTC. Its translation is CASSRQGLASYEQYF.

The V and J genes are TRBV7-2 and TRBJ2-5, with a possible D match to TRBD2 (5 bases). V gave up 1 base and J gave up 5 bases, with 11 bases separating them. CDR3 length: 14 amino acids. From germline, CDR1 is SGHTA and CDR2 FQGNSA. The CDR3 nucleotides are TGTGCCAGCAGCTTAGGCCTAGCAGAGGAGACCCAGTACTTC. Amino acid sequence: CASSLGLAEETQYF.

The chain links TRBV7-8 to TRBJ2-7; 8 bases line up with TRBD1. Per germline, CDR1 SGHVS and CDR2 FQNEAQ. J gave up 6 bases and V 5 bases, and 6 bases lay outside the gene matches. The CDR3 is made up of 13 amino acids. The CDR3: CASSVDREAEQYF. Here the CDR3 DNA reads TGTGCCAGCAGCGTGGACAGGGAAGCCGAGCAGTACTTC. The complete variable domain, with remaining parts taken from reference TRBV7-8 and TRBJ2-7, reads GAGVSQSPRYKVAKRGQDVALRCDPISGHVSLFWYQQALGQGPEFLTYFQNEAQLDKSGLPSDRFFAERPEGSVSTLKIQRTQQEDSAVYLCASSVDREAEQYFGPGTRLTVT.

This chain links TRBV5-6 with TRBJ1-1, with D unclear. Germline V CDR1 and CDR2: SGHDT, YYEEEE. This CDR3 has 16 residues. Trimming left V 4 bases short and J 3 bases short, with 19 bases between. The CDR3, as DNA: TGTGCCAGCAGCCCCGGATATTTACCCCGGGACACTGAAGCTTTCTTT. Translation gives CASSPGYLPRDTEAFF.

The V and J genes are TRBV7-9 and TRBJ1-4; possibly TRBD1 for D (5 bases). The germline V and J ends were trimmed by 5 bases and 8 bases, with 15 bases remaining between them. The germline CDR1 and CDR2 sequences are SEHNR and FQNEAQ (reference sequence). There are 14 residues in the CDR3. The CDR3 sequence is CASSPSGAGEKLFF. CDR3 nucleotide sequence: TGTGCCAGCAGCCCATCCGGGGCGGGGGAAAAACTGTTTTTT.

This clone was seen only a few times. The chain recombines TRBV5-5 with TRBJ1-3; 10 bases are shared with TRBD1. The germline CDR1 and CDR2 sequences are SGHKS and YYEKEE (reference sequence). This CDR3 comprises 16 residues. V was clipped by 0 bases and J by 0 bases; unmatched bases: 0. CDR3 sequence reads: CASSLGTGGSGNTIYF. The CDR3 DNA sequence: TGTGCCAGCAGCTTGGGGACAGGGGGCTCTGGAAACACCATATATTTT.

The chain is built from TRBV6-5 and TRBJ1-2; 8 bases align to TRBD1. The ends lost 5 bases at V and 10 bases at J; junction bases unmatched: 9. The CDR3 is made up of 13 amino acids. Germline V gene data show CDR1 as MNHEY and CDR2 as SVGAGI. CDR3 nucleotides: TGTGCCAGCAGTCCGAAAGGACAGGGTCCCTACACCTTC. Protein product: CASSPKGQGPYTF.

The chain is built from TRBV28 and TRBJ2-5; tentative D call: TRBD1 (6 bases). CDR1 MDHEN and CDR2 SYDVKM come from the germline V gene. This CDR3 contains 20 residues. Trimming shortened V by 4 bases and J by 4 bases, and 31 bases separated the two germline ends. The CDR3 coding sequence is TGTGCCAGCAGTTCCCCCCAGAGGAAGTGGACAGAAGCACACACAGAGACCCAGTACTTC. Residues: CASSSPQRKWTEAHTETQYF. Filled out from reference TRBV28 and TRBJ2-5, the complete variable domain reads DVKVTQSSRYLVKRTGEKVFLECVQDMDHENMFWYRQDPGLGLRLIYFSYDVKMKEKGDIPEGYSVSREKKERFSLILESASTNQTSMYLCASSSPQRKWTEAHTETQYFGPGTRLLVL.